This TCR beta chain was sequenced in a study of cytomegalovirus exposure and HLA in healthy donors. The CDR3 consists of 15 residues. V was pared by 6 bases and J by 6 bases, with 19 bases between. Germline CDR1 MDHEN, CDR2 SYDVKM. This clone was recorded only once. Its antigen is currently unknown. Only in-frame clones appear in the TCRdb table, and some are missing; sequencing was by immunoSEQ multiplex PCR. Of about 300,000 clones in the sample, roughly 90% were seen once. Study-level points and caveats: Generally TCR sequences proved uncommon, though certain public TCRs appeared in numerous donors.

The V gene is TRBV28, the J gene TRBJ2-3, with D perhaps TRBD2 (6 bases). The sequencing input was PBMCs. The source of this sequence is a woman aged 18-35 years in good health and CMV-seronegative. CDR3 DNA: TGTGCCAGCAGCAATGGGCGGGACCGGGCGGATACGCAGTATTTT. Its translation is CASSNGRDRADTQYF.